The clone carrying this T cell receptor (beta chain) was counted only a few times. No antigen is known for it. The data stem from a study of identical twins. Study-wide results and limits: Because invariant MAIT and iNKT cells could be present, zero-insertion analyses could be partly confounded. Twins shared out-of-frame alpha sequences with excess low generation probability.

The CDR3 has 13 amino acids. The V gene lost 0 bases and the J gene lost 5 bases, with 8 bases spanning the gap. CDR1 is ENHRY and CDR2 is SYGVKD in the germline V gene. TCRdb re-derived calls from the 5' RACE reads in MiXCR, one entry per CDR3 protein. The table shows a few hundred thousand distinct CDR3 sequences, with 9% to 15% occurring only once. The same specimen was also included in a second study, on yellow fever vaccine responses in identical twins.

This sequence joins TRBV10-3 and TRBJ2-7; D is ambiguous. The TCR originated in a woman in her late teens or twenties in good health. The sample taken for sequencing was CD8+ T cells sorted from blood. The CDR3 sequence is CAISESYQNEQYF. The CDR3 nucleotides read TGTGCCATCAGTGAGTCATATCAGAACGAGCAGTACTTC.